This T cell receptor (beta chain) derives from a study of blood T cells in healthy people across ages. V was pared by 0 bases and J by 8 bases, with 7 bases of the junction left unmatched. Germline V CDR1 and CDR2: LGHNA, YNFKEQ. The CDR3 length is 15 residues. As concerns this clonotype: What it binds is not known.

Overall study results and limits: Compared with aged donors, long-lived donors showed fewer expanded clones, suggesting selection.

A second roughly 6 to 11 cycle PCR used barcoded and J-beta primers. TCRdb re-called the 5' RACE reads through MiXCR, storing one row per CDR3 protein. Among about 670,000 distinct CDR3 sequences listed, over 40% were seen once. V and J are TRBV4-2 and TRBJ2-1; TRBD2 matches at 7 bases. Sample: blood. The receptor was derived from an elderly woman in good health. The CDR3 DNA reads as TGTGCCAGCAGCCAAGATGTGGGAGGGCCGTATGAGCAGTTCTTC. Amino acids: CASSQDVGGPYEQFF.